This paragraph covers one T cell receptor (beta chain) sequence. The antigen is undetermined. The method was immunoSEQ multiplex PCR; TCRdb's version includes in-frame clones alone and lacks a portion of them. In the table there are more than 95,000 clones, about 92% of which are singletons. This sample was included in a study of T cell responses to AZD1222 COVID-19 vaccine. Findings of the study overall: Sampling that yielded the repertoires occurred only after the peak T cell response. CD4 TCRs associated with vaccination spanned spike, dominating at 160-218 and 743-854. Among AZD1222 vaccinees, only 6 or 7 were seropositive at baseline. Close to half of all spike-specific TCRs reportedly target regions of the variants that are unmutated.

Trimming pared 5 bases from V and 2 bases from J, leaving 11 bases between. CDR1 and CDR2 (germline): KGHSH, LQKENI. The CDR3 runs 14 residues. This sample comprised peripheral blood, obtained on day 0 of AZD1222 vaccination. The chain links TRBV18 to TRBJ2-3; D is unclear. The clonotype originates from an adult in good health. This CDR3 is CASSVVQNTDTQYF. The CDR3 nucleotides are TGTGCCAGCTCAGTAGTACAGAACACAGATACGCAGTATTTT.